This T cell receptor (beta chain) stems from a study of pediatric ulcerative colitis. Only in-frame clones appear in the TCRdb table, and some are missing; sequencing was by immunoSEQ multiplex PCR. The sample lists about 64,000 clones, about 86% occurring once. General study findings and limits: Rectal repertoires separated controls, mild-moderate and acute severe colitis.

Worth noting for this clone: Its antigen remains unknown.

This CDR3 spans 14 amino acids. Germline CDR1 and CDR2: SGHNT and YYREEE (reference sequence). The V and J ends lost 4 bases and 4 bases respectively, with 15 bases between them. Material: blood. The TCR was taken from a boy aged 5-17 years with severe ulcerative colitis. The rearrangement links TRBV5-4 to TRBJ2-7, with TRBD2 as a possible D gene (6 bases). CDR3 sequence (DNA): TGTGCCAGCAGCCCGGGACTTGCGGATTACGAGCAGTACTTC. Amino acids: CASSPGLADYEQYF. The entire variable domain, with the rest obtained from reference TRBV5-4 and TRBJ2-7, is as follows: ETGVTQSPTHLIKTRGQQVTLRCSSQSGHNTVSWYQQALGQGPQFIFQYYREEENGRGNFPPRFSGLQFPNYSSELNVNALELDDSALYLCASSPGLADYEQYFGPGTRLTVT.